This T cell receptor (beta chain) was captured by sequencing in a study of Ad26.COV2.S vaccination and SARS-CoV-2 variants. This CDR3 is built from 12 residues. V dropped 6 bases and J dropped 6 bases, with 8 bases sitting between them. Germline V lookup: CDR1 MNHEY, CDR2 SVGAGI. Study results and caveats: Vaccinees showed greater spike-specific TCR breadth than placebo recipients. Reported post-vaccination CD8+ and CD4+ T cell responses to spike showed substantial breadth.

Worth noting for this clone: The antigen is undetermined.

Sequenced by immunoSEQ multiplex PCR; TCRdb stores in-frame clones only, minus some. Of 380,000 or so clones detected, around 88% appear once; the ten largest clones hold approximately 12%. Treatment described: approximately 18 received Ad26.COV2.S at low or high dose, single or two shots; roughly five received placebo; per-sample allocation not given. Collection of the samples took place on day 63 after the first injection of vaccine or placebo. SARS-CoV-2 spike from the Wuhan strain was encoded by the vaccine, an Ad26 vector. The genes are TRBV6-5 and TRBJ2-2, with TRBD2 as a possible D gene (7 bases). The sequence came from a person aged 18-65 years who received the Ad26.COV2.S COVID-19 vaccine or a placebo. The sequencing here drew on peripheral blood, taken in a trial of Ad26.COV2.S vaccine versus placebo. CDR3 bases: TGTGCCAGCAGGGGGGGGCCCGGGGAGCTGTTTTTT. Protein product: CASRGGPGELFF.